What follows are 21 T cell receptor beta chains derived from one specimen sequenced in a study of T-cell reconstitution after alpha-beta-depleted transplantation in children. It was with unique molecular identifiers that the TCRbeta library was prepared. TCRdb independently ran MiXCR on the PCR reads; one entry per CDR3 protein. Among 750,000 to 950,000 distinct CDR3 sequences, around 15% were seen once, and the ten largest hold around 5%. Sequenced here: PBMCs, mostly from graft donor cells, sampled 360 days after TCRalphabeta/CD19-depleted stem cell transplant. These receptors were obtained from a male patient aged 5 to 17 who had a stem cell transplant for acute lymphoblastic leukemia, so the T cells may come from the graft donor.

V is TRBV5-1 and J is TRBJ2-4; weak D call: TRBD1 (6 bases). The ends were cut back, 4 bases at V and 0 bases at J, with 14 bases in the middle. The CDR3 loop spans 16 amino acids. Looked up from germline, CDR1 is SGHRS and CDR2 is YFSETQ. For the CDR3, the DNA is TGCGCCAGCAGCCCGGGCCGACAGGTAGCCAAAAACATTCAGTACTTC. The encoded protein is CASSPGRQVAKNIQYF.

The count of this clonotype is one. Written as DNA, the CDR3 is TGCAGCGTTGAAGATCCGGGAACCGGGGAGCTGTTTTTT. It translates to CSVEDPGTGELFF. The genes are TRBV29-1 and TRBJ2-2, with D possibly TRBD2 on 5 matching bases. CDR3 length equals 13 residues. The V gene's germline CDR1 is SQVTM and CDR2 ANQGSEA. Trimming pared 0 bases from V and 5 bases from J, leaving 7 bases between.

This clonotype was counted a few times. The chain employs TRBV5-1 and TRBJ2-2; D may be TRBD1 (6 bases). Looked up from germline, CDR1 is SGHRS and CDR2 is YFSETQ. The V and J ends lost 2 bases and 0 bases respectively, with 11 bases between them. The CDR3 is 16 residues long. CDR3 amino acids: CASSLTGQTNTGELFF. For the CDR3, the DNA is TGCGCCAGCAGCTTAACCGGACAGACGAACACCGGGGAGCTGTTTTTT.

This chain joins TRBV20-1 and TRBJ2-7; no clear D gene. The germline gives CDR1 DFQATT, CDR2 SNEGSKA (reference sequence). The CDR3 extends over 11 amino acids. Trimming took 1 base from V and 4 from J, leaving 5 bases between them. The CDR3 loop reads CSARGWYEQYF. The CDR3 DNA follows: TGCAGTGCTAGAGGGTGGTACGAGCAGTACTTC.

Notes on this clonotype: The final CDR3 position lacks the conserved phenylalanine or tryptophan, pointing to a likely read error. The chain is built from TRBV25-1 and TRBJ2-6; D is unresolved. Trimming removed 6 bases from V and 0 bases from J, with 9 bases in between. The CDR3 loop spans 15 amino acids. CDR1 is MGHDK, CDR2 SYGVNS, per germline. Here the CDR3 reads CASRRSGSGANVLTI. The CDR3 nucleotides read TGTGCCAGCAGGAGAAGTGGCTCTGGGGCCAACGTCCTGACTATC.

V is TRBV20-1 and J is TRBJ2-3; no definite D call. Trimming shortened V by 5 bases and J by 4 bases, and 16 bases separated the two germline ends. Germline V lookup: CDR1 DFQATT, CDR2 SNEGSKA (reference sequence). This CDR3 spans 14 amino acids. As DNA, the CDR3 is TGCAGTGCTTTCAGGACCAGGAGCGCAGATACGCAGTATTTT. Encoded protein: CSAFRTRSADTQYF.

V gene TRBV5-1 combines with J gene TRBJ1-2; unclear D gene. The germline V and J ends were trimmed by 6 bases and 2 bases, with 29 bases remaining between them. This CDR3 comprises 19 residues. CDR1 and CDR2 (germline): SGHRS, YFSETQ. CDR3 DNA sequence: TGCGCCAGCAACCACCTAACAAGGGCACCCGATATCTTGAACTATGGCTACACCTTC. It specifies CASNHLTRAPDILNYGYTF. The full variable domain, in which reference TRBV5-1 and TRBJ1-2 provide the parts outside the CDR3, is KAGVTQTPRYLIKTRGQQVTLSCSPISGHRSVSWYQQTPGQGLQFLFEYFSETQRNKGNFPGRFSGRQFSNSRSEMNVSTLELGDSALYLCASNHLTRAPDILNYGYTFGSGTRLTVV.

The chain combines TRBV6-1 with TRBJ2-5; 10 positions match TRBD2. J gave up 4 bases and V 2 bases, and 7 bases lay outside the gene matches. CDR3 size: 16 residues. CDR1 MNHNS and CDR2 SASEGT come from the germline V gene. CDR3 loop: CASSEQLAGVIETQYF. DNA of the CDR3: TGTGCCAGCAGTGAACAGCTAGCGGGAGTTATAGAGACCCAGTACTTC.

This clonotype was counted a few times. The chain is built from TRBV2 and TRBJ2-3; 13 positions match TRBD2. The CDR3 is 15 residues long. Germline V gene sequence: CDR1 SNHLY, CDR2 FYNNEI. Unmatched junction bases numbered 8, after V lost 6 bases and J lost 8 bases. The chain's CDR3 is CASRRTSGSLGTQYF. CDR3 DNA sequence: TGTGCCAGCAGGAGGACTAGCGGGAGTTTAGGTACGCAGTATTTT.

The rearrangement links TRBV15 to TRBJ2-1, with 9 bases lining up with TRBD1. CDR3 length: 15 amino acids. J gave up 7 bases and V 2 bases, and 6 bases lay outside the gene matches. Germline lookup yields CDR1 LNHNV and CDR2 YYDKDF (reference sequence). The CDR3 loop is CATSRSPGTGNEQFF. As DNA, the CDR3 is TGTGCCACCAGCAGATCCCCCGGGACAGGGAATGAGCAGTTCTTC.

The CDR3 bases are TGTGCCAGCAGTTACTCGAGGTCAACCAACACTGAAGCTTTCTTT. This codes for CASSYSRSTNTEAFF. V gene TRBV6-5 combines with J gene TRBJ1-1; the D is unclear. The CDR3 runs 15 residues. Germline-derived CDR1 and CDR2 are MNHEY and SVGAGI. V lost 0 bases to trimming and J lost 2 bases, with 10 bases between them.

V gene TRBV2 combines with J gene TRBJ2-2; D is ambiguous. Germline V lookup: CDR1 SNHLY, CDR2 FYNNEI. The CDR3 extends over 15 amino acids. V dropped 6 bases and J dropped 5 bases, with 16 bases sitting between them. The CDR3 here is CASSPVVQATGELFF. CDR3 bases: TGTGCCAGCAGCCCCGTTGTCCAGGCGACCGGGGAGCTGTTTTTT. The entire variable domain, with the rest obtained from reference TRBV2 and TRBJ2-2, is as follows: EPEVTQTPSHQVTQMGQEVILRCVPISNHLYFYWYRQILGQKVEFLVSFYNNEISEKSEIFDDQFSVERPDGSNFTLKIRSTKLEDSAMYFCASSPVVQATGELFFGEGSRLTVL.

This clonotype has only a few counts. The V gene is TRBV4-1, the J gene TRBJ1-4, with unresolved D. The germline gives CDR1 MGHRA, CDR2 YSYEKL. CDR3 length equals 15 residues. The V end was cut by 6 bases, the J end by 5 bases, with 16 bases between. CDR3 protein: CASSMGRQLNEKLFF. For the CDR3, the DNA is TGCGCCAGCAGTATGGGAAGACAACTGAATGAAAAACTGTTTTTT.

About this clonotype: Given a much more abundant clone one base away, this may be a read error. The chain has TRBV5-1 and TRBJ2-1; D possibly uses TRBD1 or TRBD2 (5 bases each). Trimming shortened V by 0 bases and J by 0 bases, and 7 bases separated the two germline ends. This CDR3 is built from 15 residues. CDR1 is SGHRS, CDR2 YFSETQ, per germline. The CDR3 DNA reads TGCGCCAGCAGCTTGGTGAGGGGCTCCTACAATGAGCAGTTCTTC. Its translation is CASSLVRGSYNEQFF.

This clonotype was counted at least ten times. This chain links TRBV20-1 with TRBJ2-7; 10 nucleotides agree with TRBD1. The germline gives CDR1 DFQATT, CDR2 SNEGSKA (reference sequence). The CDR3 has 14 amino acids. J gave up 2 bases and V 5 bases, and 6 bases lay outside the gene matches. The CDR3 region has the DNA TGCAGTGCTTTCGAGACAGGGGGCCCCTACGAGCAGTACTTC. Its protein product is CSAFETGGPYEQYF.

The chain uses TRBV12-3 or TRBV12-4 and TRBJ2-3; TRBD2 matches at 7 bases. V was clipped by 5 bases and J by 0 bases; unmatched bases: 5. The CDR3 runs 15 residues. DNA for the CDR3: TGTGCCAGCAGTACATCAGCGGGAAGCACAGATACGCAGTATTTT. Protein sequence: CASSTSAGSTDTQYF.

In its sample, this clonotype was seen many times. V is TRBV12-3 or TRBV12-4 and J is TRBJ1-3; TRBD1 aligns across 7 bases. J lost 3 bases, V lost 6 bases, and 11 bases had no gene match. This CDR3 is 16 amino acids long. CDR3 nucleotide sequence: TGTGCCAGCAGCAGTAACAGGGGAACTAGTGGAAACACCATATATTTT. It encodes CASSSNRGTSGNTIYF.

Worth noting for this clonotype: A far larger clone is a single base away, which makes a read error likely. The chain couples TRBV5-1 to TRBJ2-7; 7 positions agree with TRBD2. The J segment lost 3 bases and the V segment lost 3 bases, leaving 0 bases of the junction unmatched. The CDR3 consists of 12 residues. Germline V lookup: CDR1 SGHRS, CDR2 YFSETQ. The CDR3 nucleotides read TGCGCCAGCAGCTGGGAGGGCTACGAGCAGTACTTC. Translating gives CASSWEGYEQYF.

In this sample, this clonotype turned up many times. The chain carries TRBV5-1 and TRBJ1-4; D gene unclear. Trimming removed 4 bases from V and 5 bases from J, with 9 bases in between. The CDR3 runs 13 residues. Germline V lookup: CDR1 SGHRS, CDR2 YFSETQ. CDR3 region: CASSDGSNEKLFF. DNA for the CDR3: TGCGCCAGCAGCGACGGAAGCAATGAAAAACTGTTTTTT.

The CDR3 region has the DNA TGCGCCAGCAGCAAGGACGGAGACTACGAGCAGTACTTC. This gives the protein CASSKDGDYEQYF. This chain connects TRBV5-1 to TRBJ2-7; D uncertain. Trimming shortened V by 4 bases and J by 3 bases, and 11 bases separated the two germline ends. There are 13 residues in the CDR3. Germline assignment: CDR1 SGHRS and CDR2 YFSETQ. Drawing the rest from reference TRBV5-1 and TRBJ2-7, the complete variable domain is KAGVTQTPRYLIKTRGQQVTLSCSPISGHRSVSWYQQTPGQGLQFLFEYFSETQRNKGNFPGRFSGRQFSNSRSEMNVSTLELGDSALYLCASSKDGDYEQYFGPGTRLTVT.

This clonotype was seen ten or more times. The chain couples TRBV4-2 to TRBJ2-7; TRBD2 matches 9 bases. Per the germline V gene, CDR1 is LGHNA and CDR2 is YNFKEQ. The ends lost 5 bases at V and 0 bases at J; junction bases unmatched: 5. This CDR3 is 15 amino acids long. In DNA, the CDR3 is TGTGCCAGCAGCTCCGGACTAGCGAACTCCTACGAGCAGTACTTC. It yields the protein CASSSGLANSYEQYF.